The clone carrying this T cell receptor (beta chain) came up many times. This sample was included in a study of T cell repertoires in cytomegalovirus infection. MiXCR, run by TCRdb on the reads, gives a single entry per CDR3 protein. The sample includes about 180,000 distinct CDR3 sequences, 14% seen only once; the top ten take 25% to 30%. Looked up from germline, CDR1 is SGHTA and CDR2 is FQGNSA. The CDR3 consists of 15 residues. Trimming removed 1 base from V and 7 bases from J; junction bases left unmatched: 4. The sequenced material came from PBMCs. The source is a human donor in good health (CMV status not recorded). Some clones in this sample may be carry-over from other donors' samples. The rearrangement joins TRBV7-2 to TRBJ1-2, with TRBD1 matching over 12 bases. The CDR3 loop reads CASSLGGQGARGYTF. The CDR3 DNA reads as TGTGCCAGCAGCTTAGGGGGACAGGGGGCACGTGGCTACACCTTC.